The source of this TCR beta chain is a study of blood T cell repertoires in COVID-19. Sequencing used immunoSEQ multiplex PCR; TCRdb keeps in-frame clones, though not all of them. Altogether more than 150,000 clones are present, around 85% being singletons, with the ten largest covering under 5%. The V gene end was trimmed by 9 bases and the J gene end by 1 base; junction bases not matched to a gene: 2. The CDR3 runs 13 residues. In germline, CDR1 is SGHRS, CDR2 YFSETQ. Sequencing used peripheral blood. The V call is TRBV5-1, the J call TRBJ2-2, with 8 bases aligning to TRBD1. The sequence was collected from a woman aged 70-85 years with acute or convalescent COVID-19. CDR3 DNA: TGCGCCACCGGACAGGGGAACACCGGGGAGCTGTTTTTT. It yields the protein CATGQGNTGELFF.